These 31 T cell receptor beta chains were all obtained from the same sample, sequenced in a study of response to subunit inactivated influenza vaccine. TCRdb used MiXCR to reprocess the RT-PCR reads, holding one entry per CDR3 protein. The data show hundreds of thousands of distinct CDR3 sequences, with approximately 14% seen just once and around a tenth held by the top ten. This sample comprised PBMCs from blood, obtained approximately 12 days after vaccination. These receptors were collected from a man between 45 and 60 years old who received an inactivated influenza vaccine.

This clonotype has only a few counts. The chain employs TRBV7-2 and TRBJ2-5, with D unclear. The V gene's germline CDR1 is SGHTA and CDR2 FQGNSA. V lost 5 bases to trimming and J lost 5 bases, with 12 bases between them. The CDR3 has 13 amino acids. CDR3 sequence: CASSLLSRETQYF. Written as DNA, the CDR3 is TGTGCCAGCAGCCTACTGAGTCGGGAGACCCAGTACTTC.

V usage is TRBV21-1 and J usage is TRBJ2-7; TRBD1 reflects the table's D call only, with no check against the DNA. TRBV21-1 is a pseudogene. CDR3 size: 22 residues. CDR3 region: CASSKALPIERGAQPRHYEQYF. In DNA, the CDR3 is TGTGCCAGCAGCAAAGCGCTTCCTATCGAGAGGGGCGCGCAACCGCGACACTACGAGCAGTACTTC.

This clonotype was seen a few times. The chain carries TRBV28 and TRBJ2-5; no reliable D call. The V gene's germline CDR1 is MDHEN and CDR2 SYDVKM. This CDR3 has 15 residues. V dropped 5 bases and J dropped 5 bases, with 18 bases sitting between them. The CDR3 DNA is TGTGCCAGCAGTCCCCTCTACGGTGGTCGGGAGACCCAGTACTTC. The encoded protein is CASSPLYGGRETQYF.

The chain carries TRBV5-1 and TRBJ1-1, with unresolved D. From germline, CDR1 is SGHRS and CDR2 YFSETQ. V lost 4 bases and J 1 base, leaving 8 bases between the germline ends. The CDR3 length is 13 residues. CDR3 DNA: TGCGCCAGCAGCCCAAACTGGAACACTGAAGCTTTCTTT. Its protein product is CASSPNWNTEAFF.

In this sample, this clonotype turned up a few times. This chain uses TRBV27 with TRBJ2-7; 9 nucleotides align to TRBD2. The CDR3 sequence is 15 residues long. The V gene end was trimmed by 5 bases and the J gene end by 2 bases; junction bases not matched to a gene: 7. Germline V gene sequence: CDR1 MNHEY, CDR2 SMNVEV (reference sequence). CDR3 region: CASSPKTSGPYEQYF. CDR3 nucleotides: TGTGCCAGCAGTCCGAAGACTAGCGGTCCCTACGAGCAGTACTTC.

This clonotype was counted only a few times. This chain joins TRBV20-1 and TRBJ1-2, with no clear D. V was clipped by 0 bases and J by 0 bases, with 14 bases between them. This CDR3 has 16 amino acids. CDR1 and CDR2 from the germline V gene are DFQATT and SNEGSKA (reference sequence). The CDR3 here is CSARDLYEPSNYGYTF. The CDR3 bases are TGCAGTGCTAGAGATTTGTACGAACCGTCTAACTATGGCTACACCTTC.

The J gene is TRBJ2-5, the V gene TRBV7-2, with D perhaps TRBD1 (6 bases). Germline V gives CDR1 SGHTA, CDR2 FQGNSA. CDR3 length: 14 residues. Trimming removed 5 bases from V and 1 base from J, with 11 bases in between. CDR3 in amino acids: CASSARGTQETQYF. The CDR3 nucleotides are TGTGCCAGCAGCGCAAGGGGGACCCAAGAGACCCAGTACTTC.

The sample holds a few counts of this clonotype. The CDR3 region has the DNA TGCGCCAGCAGCCCACAGACTATCACCGGGGAGCTGTTTTTT. Its protein product is CASSPQTITGELFF. The chain has TRBV5-1 and TRBJ2-2; D is possibly TRBD2 (5 bases). In germline, CDR1 is SGHRS, CDR2 YFSETQ. The CDR3 totals 14 residues. The ends were cut back, 4 bases at V and 4 bases at J, with 11 bases in the middle.

V and J are TRBV6-6 and TRBJ1-1; no clear D. This CDR3 comprises 12 residues. Deletions cut 2 bases from V and 7 bases from J, with 8 bases between. The germline gives CDR1 MNHNY, CDR2 SVGAGI (reference sequence). The CDR3: CASSYETGEAFF. The DNA for the CDR3 is TGTGCCAGCAGTTACGAGACGGGTGAAGCTTTCTTT.

This clonotype was found many times. V gene TRBV7-9 combines with J gene TRBJ1-4; 12 nucleotides agree with TRBD1. CDR3 length equals 16 residues. The V segment lost 5 bases and the J segment 6 bases; nucleotides outside the gene matches: 7. CDR1 SEHNR and CDR2 FQNEAQ come from the germline V gene (reference sequence). CDR3 nucleotides: TGTGCCAGCAGCACCGGGACAGGGGGCGGGCATGAAAAACTGTTTTTT. It is translated as CASSTGTGGGHEKLFF.

This clonotype was detected only a few times. This chain links TRBV6-5 with TRBJ1-6, with D possibly TRBD1 on 5 matching bases. Trimming took off 0 bases at V and 7 bases at J, with 10 bases between the two ends. This CDR3 is 15 amino acids long. Germline loops: CDR1 MNHEY, CDR2 SVGAGI. The CDR3 region is CASSYSWGLNSPLHF. The CDR3 region has the DNA TGTGCCAGCAGTTACTCCTGGGGACTAAATTCACCCCTCCACTTT.

This clonotype was seen a handful of times. This rearrangement joins TRBV28 to TRBJ2-1; tentatively, D is TRBD1 or TRBD2 (6 bases each). The CDR3 is made up of 19 amino acids. Germline V gives CDR1 MDHEN, CDR2 SYDVKM. V lost 3 bases to trimming and J lost 8 bases, with 29 bases between them. In DNA, the CDR3 is TGTGCCAGCAGTTTCATGAGGGGGACGCCACGGGAGTCCTTCGATGAGCAGTTCTTC. Its protein is CASSFMRGTPRESFDEQFF.

The CDR3 spells CASGPGEGAYEQFF. In DNA, the CDR3 is TGTGCCAGCGGCCCGGGAGAAGGCGCCTATGAGCAGTTCTTC. The chain has TRBV6-1 and TRBJ2-1; possibly TRBD2 for D (6 bases). Per germline, CDR1 MNHNS and CDR2 SASEGT. This CDR3 region has 14 residues. The V end was cut by 8 bases, the J end by 8 bases, with 19 bases between.

This chain links TRBV18 with TRBJ2-5; D is undetermined. The CDR3 spans 13 residues. CDR1 is KGHSH, CDR2 LQKENI, per germline. V was shortened by 3 bases and J by 1 base, with 6 bases between the two germline ends. The CDR3 sequence is CASSPRIQETQYF. DNA for the CDR3: TGTGCCAGCTCACCCCGGATCCAAGAGACCCAGTACTTC.

This clonotype was recorded a few times. The chain is built from TRBV3-1 and TRBJ1-5, with a tentative D call TRBD1 (5 bases). The V and J ends lost 4 bases and 5 bases respectively, with 15 bases between them. The CDR3 is 15 amino acids. CDR1 LGHDT and CDR2 YNNKEL come from the germline V gene (reference sequence). The CDR3 loop reads CASSPNGGGYQPQHF. The CDR3 DNA is TGTGCCAGCAGCCCAAACGGGGGAGGGTATCAGCCCCAGCATTTT. Full variable domain (rest looked up from reference TRBV3-1 and TRBJ1-5): DTAVSQTPKYLVTQMGNDKSIKCEQNLGHDTMYWYKQDSKKFLKIMFSYNNKELIINETVPNRFSPKSPDKAHLNLHINSLELGDSAVYFCASSPNGGGYQPQHFGDGTRLSIL.

J is TRBJ2-1 and V is TRBV24-1; 9 nucleotides line up with TRBD1. V lost 4 bases and J lost 7; bases outside the gene matches: 4. This CDR3 is built from 14 residues. Germline loops: CDR1 KGHDR, CDR2 SFDVKD. CDR3 residues: CATSEADRGNEQFF. The CDR3 region has the DNA TGTGCCACCAGTGAAGCGGACAGGGGAAATGAGCAGTTCTTC.

This clonotype appeared many times. The V gene is TRBV12-3 or TRBV12-4, the J gene TRBJ2-7; 9 positions match TRBD1. The CDR3 contains 14 residues. Losses at the gene ends were 6 bases for V and 2 bases for J; bases not matched to a gene: 5. The CDR3 spells CASRPGQGPYEQYF. The CDR3 DNA follows: TGTGCCAGCAGGCCGGGACAGGGACCCTACGAGCAGTACTTC.

The sample holds a few counts of this clonotype. The chain has TRBV4-3 and TRBJ2-2, with D possibly matching TRBD2 (5 bases). The CDR3 contains 15 residues. Germline V gene lookup returns CDR1 LGHNA and CDR2 YSLEER. V was cut by 1 base and J by 6 bases, with 12 bases left in between. The CDR3 DNA follows: TGCGCCAGCAGCCAAGCGGGATCGGGTTCCGGGGAGCTGTTTTTT. This codes for CASSQAGSGSGELFF.

The CDR3 sequence: CASSLGSGGYTF. The CDR3 region has the DNA TGTGCCAGCAGCTTAGGGTCTGGGGGCTACACCTTC. V and J are TRBV7-9 and TRBJ1-2; no clear D gene. This CDR3 has 12 residues. In germline, CDR1 is SEHNR, CDR2 FQNEAQ (reference sequence). The V gene lost 1 base and the J gene lost 8 bases, with 8 bases spanning the gap.

V is TRBV20-1 and J is TRBJ2-7; 7 bases are shared with TRBD1. J lost 0 bases, V lost 4 bases, and 6 bases had no gene match. There are 14 residues in the CDR3. Looked up from germline, CDR1 is DFQATT and CDR2 is SNEGSKA (reference sequence). In nucleotides, the CDR3 is TGCAGTGCTACCCCGACAGGGATCTCCTACGAGCAGTACTTC. Its protein is CSATPTGISYEQYF.

This clonotype was found many times. V usage is TRBV27 and J usage is TRBJ1-5; TRBD1 agrees at 8 bases. The CDR3 runs to 16 residues. Germline V gene data show CDR1 as MNHEY and CDR2 as SMNVEV (reference sequence). The trim removed 6 bases at V and 1 base at J, leaving 8 bases unmatched. CDR3 in amino acids: CASRESGQDSNQPQHF. In DNA form, the CDR3 reads TGTGCCAGCAGAGAATCGGGACAGGACAGCAATCAGCCCCAGCATTTT.

V and J are TRBV20-1 and TRBJ2-2, with a weak D call TRBD1 (6 bases). This CDR3 has 15 residues. Trimming stripped 5 bases from V and 7 bases from J, with 20 bases between. Germline CDR1 DFQATT, CDR2 SNEGSKA (reference sequence). DNA for the CDR3: TGCAGTGCTCGTAGGGGCAGGGGATCTGGCGGGGAGCTGTTTTTT. Its protein product is CSARRGRGSGGELFF.

V and J are TRBV9 and TRBJ2-1; TRBD2 agrees at 7 bases. Trimming took 2 bases from V and 3 from J; bases not matched to a gene: 5. The CDR3 has 15 amino acids. Germline V gives CDR1 SGDLS, CDR2 YYNGEE. DNA of the CDR3: TGTGCCAGCAGCGTCGGGACTATAAACTACAATGAGCAGTTCTTC. Translation gives CASSVGTINYNEQFF.

This clonotype was observed a handful of times. As DNA, the CDR3 is TGTGCCAGCAGCACTCGGACTAGCGGGGTCCACGAGCAGTACTTC. Translated, it gives CASSTRTSGVHEQYF. This rearrangement joins TRBV3-1 to TRBJ2-7, with TRBD2 identical over 12 bases. Germline V lookup: CDR1 LGHDT, CDR2 YNNKEL (reference sequence). V lost 5 bases, J lost 5 bases, and 7 bases stayed unmatched. This CDR3 has 15 residues.

The genes are TRBV7-2 and TRBJ2-3; D is unresolved. CDR3 length: 15 amino acids. From germline, CDR1 is SGHTA and CDR2 FQGNSA. Between the trimmed V and J ends, which lost 7 bases and 2 bases, there was a span of 16 bases. The CDR3 DNA is TGTGCCAGCATGCGTGGTGTTTACCTCACAGATACGCAGTATTTT. Translated, it gives CASMRGVYLTDTQYF.

On this clonotype: A read error may account for a junction end that differs from germline. V is TRBV7-7 and J is TRBJ2-1, with D tentatively TRBD2 (6 bases). From germline, CDR1 is SSHAT and CDR2 FNYEAQ (reference sequence). CDR3 size: 13 residues. The CDR3 loop is CASSNRGTTQQFF. The CDR3 nucleotides read TGTGCTAGCAGCAATCGCGGGACGACCCAGCAGTTCTTC.

The J gene is TRBJ2-1, the V gene TRBV7-8; 11 bases map to TRBD2. The CDR3 sequence is 20 residues long. Germline CDR1 SGHVS, CDR2 FQNEAQ. V was pared by 5 bases and J by 2 bases, with 17 bases of the junction left unmatched. In DNA, the CDR3 is TGTGCCAGCAGCCCCCTCTTAGCTAGCGGGAGGAGGCGCACCTACAATGAGCAGTTCTTC. Translation gives CASSPLLASGRRRTYNEQFF. The whole variable domain, remainder taken from reference TRBV7-8 and TRBJ2-1, is GAGVSQSPRYKVAKRGQDVALRCDPISGHVSLFWYQQALGQGPEFLTYFQNEAQLDKSGLPSDRFFAERPEGSVSTLKIQRTQQEDSAVYLCASSPLLASGRRRTYNEQFFGPGTRLTVL.

The table lists this clonotype with many counts. The chain links TRBV4-2 to TRBJ2-3, with 7 bases identical to TRBD2. The V gene's germline CDR1 is LGHNA and CDR2 YNFKEQ. This CDR3 is 16 amino acids long. V gave up 3 bases and J gave up 2 bases; unmatched junction bases: 8. Written as DNA, the CDR3 is TGTGCCAGCAGCCAGTGGGAGGGCGGAAACACAGATACGCAGTATTTT. Translating it yields CASSQWEGGNTDTQYF.

In this sample, this clonotype turned up many times. This chain joins TRBV12-3 or TRBV12-4 and TRBJ2-1; D ambiguous. With 3 bases removed from V and 0 bases from J, the gap between germline ends came to 18 bases. The CDR3 sequence is 18 residues long. CDR3 region: CASSFLTPTLSSYNEQFF. The CDR3 nucleotides are TGTGCCAGCAGTTTCCTAACACCGACTCTGAGCTCCTACAATGAGCAGTTCTTC.

The CDR3 is CATSVGFEDNEQFF. The DNA for the CDR3 is TGTGCCACCAGTGTAGGGTTTGAGGACAATGAGCAGTTCTTC. This chain uses TRBV24-1 with TRBJ2-1; D gene ambiguous. This CDR3 is 14 amino acids long. Germline V CDR1 and CDR2: KGHDR, SFDVKD. Between the trimmed V and J ends, which lost 5 bases and 5 bases, there was a span of 12 bases.

The chain couples TRBV11-1 to TRBJ2-1; TRBD2 aligns across 14 bases. Germline CDR1 SGHAT, CDR2 FQDESV (reference sequence). The ends lost 1 base at V and 9 bases at J; junction bases unmatched: 5. This CDR3 has 16 residues. CDR3 in amino acids: CASSLVVGLAGAEQFF. For the CDR3, the DNA is TGTGCCAGCAGCTTAGTGGTGGGACTAGCGGGAGCTGAGCAGTTCTTC. Combining the CDR3 with reference TRBV11-1 and TRBJ2-1 gives the whole variable domain EAEVAQSPRYKITEKSQAVAFWCDPISGHATLYWYRQILGQGPELLVQFQDESVVDDSQLPKDRFSAERLKGVDSTLKIQPAELGDSAMYLCASSLVVGLAGAEQFFGPGTRLTVL.